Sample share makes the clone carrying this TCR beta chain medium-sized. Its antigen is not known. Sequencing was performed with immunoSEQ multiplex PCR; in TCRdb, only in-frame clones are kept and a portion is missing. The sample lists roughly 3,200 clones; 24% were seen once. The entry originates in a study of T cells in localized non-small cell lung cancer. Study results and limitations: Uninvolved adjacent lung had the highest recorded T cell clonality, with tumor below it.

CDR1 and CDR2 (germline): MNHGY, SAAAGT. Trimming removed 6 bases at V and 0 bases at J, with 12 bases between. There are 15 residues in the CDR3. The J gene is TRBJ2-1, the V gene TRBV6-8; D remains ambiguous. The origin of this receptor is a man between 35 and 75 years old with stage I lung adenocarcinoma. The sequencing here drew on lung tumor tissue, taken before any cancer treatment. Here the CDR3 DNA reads TGTGCCAGCAGGCAACTTGGCAGCTCCTACAATGAGCAGTTCTTC. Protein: CASRQLGSSYNEQFF.